Reported below is one T cell receptor beta chain. Its antigen remains unidentified. Nothing much larger sits one base from this clone, and base qualities are not available. V gives up 7 bases and J gives up 7 bases, and the segment between their germline ends measures 23 bases. The CDR3 has 15 amino acids, counting the end cysteine and phenylalanine. Only CDR3 DNA is held: 45 bases, read in frame from base 1. CDR1 and CDR2 are drawn from the germline V gene: MDHEN, SYDVKM. The protocol used for the library was 5' RACE. The reads were generated on an Illumina HiSeq 2000. Template switching introduced a universal primer binding site; the final cDNA contained a unique molecular identifier, enabling accurate counting of TCR cDNA molecules. Specific primers in the conserved constant-segment region were used to synthesize first-strand cDNA for TCR alpha and beta chains. Each cDNA library was double barcoded, with a SMART-Mk sample barcode plus Illumina barcodes, to control for contamination. TruSeq adapter sequences and Illumina sample barcodes were added in two successive PCR steps. TCR alpha and beta cDNA libraries were sequenced on the Illumina HiSeq platform with custom primers. Processing in the source paper ran as follows. Raw reads were processed with MiGEC to extract unique molecular identifiers, and MiXCR was used to determine CDR3 positions. Recombination models were inferred per individual with the repgenHMM and IGoR tools using an EM algorithm. Shared clonotypes were analyzed with the tcR package in R, and sharing was normalized by the product of cloneset sizes. To study raw recombination free of thymic and clonal selection effects, out-of-frame nonproductive sequences were analyzed. In-frame beta chains were kept once TCRdb had trimmed the public reads at Q25 with fastp and called clones with MiXCR. Every CDR3 protein is listed once, alongside the most common genes and DNA of its rows. V and J calls and clone size were set by TCRdb, not the authors. A total of 1.5 million or so distinct CDR3 sequences appear in this sample, roughly a third of them only once. Of the sample, more than 0.25% is held by the ten largest clones.

The source of the sample is a study of identical twins (dated by TCRdb to about 2016). About the investigation overall: The study deep-sequenced TCR alpha and beta repertoires from monozygotic twins, unrelated adults of various ages and cord blood to test whether fetal clonotypes persist. To rule out contamination, the twin experiments were replicated at different times with different library preparation protocols.

Every donor in the study was a healthy Caucasian. The paper as a whole reports these results and caveats: Compared with coincidental sharing between unrelated individuals, an excess of low generation-probability sequences was observed among out-of-frame TCR alpha sequences shared between twins. In beta out-of-frame sequences, excess twin sharing was weaker, because having fewer shared sequences lowered the signal-to-noise ratio. Because the same donors could not be followed over many years, the conclusions relied on cross-sectional statistical analysis. Fewer insertions were carried by abundant cord blood beta clonotypes; a weaker similar trend was observed in young adult naive repertoires, while no such trend was observed in memory repertoires. Invariant T cells such as MAIT and iNKT could partly confound zero-insertion analyses, though diverse VJ usage argued against this for most clonotypes. In monozygotic twins, out-of-frame TCR alpha sharing was systematically underestimated by recombination models, although the models agreed with sharing between unrelated individuals.

The chain was built from TRBV28 and TRBJ2-7; the D region is possibly TRBD1 or TRBD2, each matching across 5 bases. The sequence came from a newborn girl in good health. The sequenced material came from cord blood. The nucleotide sequence is given as TGTGCCAGCACCGTCTATAGGGGAGACTACAATGAGCAGTACTTC. This sequence encodes CASTVYRGDYNEQYF.